This T cell receptor (beta chain) was obtained from a study of T-cell reconstitution after alpha-beta-depleted transplantation in children. Study results and limitations: T cells produced anew were the main source of T-cell counts and diversity one year after transplant. Several patients had high TCRbeta diversity at day 60; it came from surviving recipient T cells and thymic progenitors.

The germline V gene encodes CDR1 SGHAT and CDR2 FQDESV (reference sequence). V was trimmed by 3 bases and J by 7 bases, leaving 16 bases between them. The CDR3 extends over 15 amino acids. Details on this clonotype: Its antigen is unknown.

Library preparation (for TCRbeta) was performed with unique molecular identifiers. In TCRdb, the PCR reads were re-called with MiXCR into one record per CDR3 protein. The sample carries about 580,000 distinct CDR3 sequences, roughly a quarter recorded once. This chain links TRBV11-1 with TRBJ2-1, with a weak D call TRBD2 (5 bases). The origin of this receptor is a boy in the first two years of life with Wiskott-Aldrich syndrome, due to receive a stem cell transplant. The specimen was PBMCs, collected before TCRalphabeta/CD19-depleted stem cell transplant. The chain's CDR3 is CASSFLAPSKNEQFF. As DNA, the CDR3 is TGTGCCAGCAGCTTTTTAGCGCCTTCGAAAAATGAGCAGTTCTTC.